A selection of T cell receptor beta chains follows, all from one sample in a study of blood T cell repertoires in COVID-19. Assay used: immunoSEQ multiplex PCR; TCRdb lists only in-frame clones, some missing. The repertoire holds around 150,000 clones, around 80% seen once, with about an eighth in the top ten. Sequenced material: PBMCs or T cells enriched from blood (not recorded which). The receptor source for this set is a woman aged 60 to 75 who had recovered from COVID-19. Both conserved end residues are part of each CDR3. Each record gives: V gene, D gene, J gene, clone size, CDR3 protein, CDR3 DNA. D genes are given only for firm matches. A clone size is listed for some rows: how often the clone was seen (once, few, many), or a class if it is expanded.

V gene: TRBV9
D gene: NA
J gene: TRBJ2-5
clone size: NA
CDR3 protein: CASSVGATGRGETQYF
CDR3 DNA: TGTGCCAGCAGCGTAGGTGCAACGGGGAGGGGGGAGACCCAGTACTTC

V gene: TRBV4-1
D gene: NA
J gene: TRBJ1-2
clone size: NA
CDR3 protein: CASSHHHQGDGYTF
CDR3 DNA: TGCGCCAGCAGCCATCATCACCAGGGCGATGGCTACACCTTC

V gene: TRBV28
D gene: TRBD2
J gene: TRBJ2-7
clone size: NA
CDR3 protein: CASSRAGPTYEQYF
CDR3 DNA: TGTGCCAGCAGTAGAGCGGGACCGACTTACGAGCAGTACTTC

V gene: TRBV6-5
D gene: NA
J gene: TRBJ1-2
clone size: NA
CDR3 protein: CASSRDRNYGYTF
CDR3 DNA: TGTGCCAGCAGCCGCGACAGGAACTATGGCTACACCTTC

V gene: TRBV6-5
D gene: TRBD1
J gene: TRBJ1-2
clone size: NA
CDR3 protein: CASSYSRTGIYYTF
CDR3 DNA: TGTGCCAGCAGTTACTCTAGGACAGGGATCTACTACACCTTC

V gene: TRBV7-8
D gene: NA
J gene: TRBJ2-1
clone size: NA
CDR3 protein: CASSSGGPLNEQFF
CDR3 DNA: TGTGCCAGCAGCTCCGGGGGGCCACTCAATGAGCAGTTCTTC

V gene: TRBV6-1
D gene: TRBD1
J gene: TRBJ2-7
clone size: NA
CDR3 protein: CASSEPDRGRKNYEQYF
CDR3 DNA: TGTGCCAGCAGTGAGCCAGACAGGGGGCGGAAAAACTACGAGCAGTACTTC

V gene: TRBV5-1
D gene: TRBD2
J gene: TRBJ2-7
clone size: NA
CDR3 protein: CASSLDPAGGNEQYF
CDR3 DNA: TGCGCCAGCAGCTTGGACCCAGCGGGAGGAAACGAGCAGTACTTC

V gene: TRBV28
D gene: NA
J gene: TRBJ1-5
clone size: NA
CDR3 protein: CASRMEYSNQPQHF
CDR3 DNA: TGTGCCAGCAGAATGGAGTATAGCAATCAGCCCCAGCATTTT

V gene: TRBV7-8
D gene: TRBD2
J gene: TRBJ2-3
clone size: NA
CDR3 protein: CASSSVAGGAADTQYF
CDR3 DNA: TGTGCCAGCAGCTCCGTAGCGGGAGGAGCAGCAGATACGCAGTATTTT

V gene: TRBV29-1
D gene: NA
J gene: TRBJ1-3
clone size: few
CDR3 protein: CSVEFQGSNTIYF
CDR3 DNA: TGCAGCGTTGAATTCCAGGGGTCTAACACCATATATTTT

V gene: TRBV5-3
D gene: TRBD2
J gene: TRBJ2-2
clone size: NA
CDR3 protein: CARSLGAGDYSGELFF
CDR3 DNA: TGTGCCAGAAGCCTTGGGGCGGGAGATTATTCCGGGGAGCTGTTTTTT

V gene: TRBV21-1
D gene: NA
J gene: TRBJ1-6
clone size: few
CDR3 protein: CASSKPFGRDNSPLHF
CDR3 DNA: TGTGCCAGCAGCAAACCCTTCGGCAGGGATAATTCACCCCTCCACTTT

V gene: TRBV28
D gene: NA
J gene: TRBJ1-2
clone size: NA
CDR3 protein: CASRPGGYGYTF
CDR3 DNA: TGTGCCAGCAGACCCGGGGGGTATGGCTACACCTTC

V gene: TRBV7-2
D gene: TRBD2
J gene: TRBJ2-3
clone size: NA
CDR3 protein: CASSPSTSHDTQYF
CDR3 DNA: TGTGCCAGCAGTCCCTCGACTAGCCACGATACGCAGTATTTT

V gene: TRBV5-8
D gene: NA
J gene: TRBJ1-4
clone size: NA
CDR3 protein: CASSLRGRTNEKLFF
CDR3 DNA: TGTGCCAGCAGCCTCCGGGGAAGAACTAATGAAAAACTGTTTTTT

V gene: TRBV29-1
D gene: NA
J gene: TRBJ2-1
clone size: NA
CDR3 protein: CSVEGGAVSYNEQFF
CDR3 DNA: TGCAGCGTTGAAGGGGGAGCGGTCTCCTACAATGAGCAGTTCTTC

V gene: TRBV5-1
D gene: TRBD1
J gene: TRBJ2-3
clone size: NA
CDR3 protein: CASSLQTGTDTDTQYF
CDR3 DNA: TGCGCCAGCAGCCTTCAAACCGGGACAGACACAGATACGCAGTATTTT

V gene: TRBV27
D gene: TRBD1
J gene: TRBJ1-4
clone size: once
CDR3 protein: CASRTGGLNEKLFF
CDR3 DNA: TGTGCCAGCAGGACAGGGGGCCTTAATGAAAAACTGTTTTTT

V gene: TRBV9
D gene: NA
J gene: TRBJ1-6
clone size: NA
CDR3 protein: CASSPLEGSYNSPLHF
CDR3 DNA: TGTGCCAGCAGCCCGTTGGAGGGTTCCTATAATTCACCCCTCCACTTT

V gene: TRBV5-1
D gene: TRBD2
J gene: TRBJ2-7
clone size: NA
CDR3 protein: CASSEPSGVHEQYF
CDR3 DNA: TGCGCCAGCAGCGAACCTAGCGGCGTCCACGAGCAGTACTTC

V gene: TRBV10-3
D gene: NA
J gene: TRBJ2-1
clone size: NA
CDR3 protein: CAISEAAGAGEQFF
CDR3 DNA: TGTGCCATCAGTGAAGCTGCGGGGGCGGGTGAGCAGTTCTTC

V gene: TRBV6-5
D gene: NA
J gene: TRBJ2-2
clone size: NA
CDR3 protein: CASWLRQGGTGELFF
CDR3 DNA: TGTGCCAGCTGGTTGAGGCAGGGTGGGACCGGGGAGCTGTTTTTT

V gene: TRBV12-3/TRBV12-4
D gene: TRBD1
J gene: TRBJ2-7
clone size: NA
CDR3 protein: CASRPGGSYEQYF
CDR3 DNA: TGTGCCAGCAGACCAGGGGGCTCCTACGAGCAGTACTTC

V gene: TRBV3-1/TRBV3-2
D gene: NA
J gene: TRBJ1-2
clone size: NA
CDR3 protein: CASSQKPGVGGYTF
CDR3 DNA: TGTGCCAGCAGCCAAAAGCCCGGGGTTGGTGGCTACACCTTC

V gene: TRBV4-2
D gene: TRBD1
J gene: TRBJ2-7
clone size: NA
CDR3 protein: CASSQGGIGTGLSEQYF
CDR3 DNA: TGTGCCAGCAGCCAAGGCGGAATAGGGACAGGGCTTTCCGAGCAGTACTTC

V gene: TRBV6-5
D gene: TRBD2
J gene: TRBJ2-3
clone size: few
CDR3 protein: CASSYSFLAGSDTQYF
CDR3 DNA: TGTGCCAGCAGTTACTCGTTCCTAGCGGGATCAGATACGCAGTATTTT

V gene: TRBV2
D gene: NA
J gene: TRBJ1-4
clone size: NA
CDR3 protein: CASEKSTLVPTNEKLFF
CDR3 DNA: TGTGCCAGCGAAAAGAGCACCCTAGTCCCAACTAATGAAAAACTGTTTTTT

V gene: TRBV19
D gene: NA
J gene: TRBJ2-6
clone size: NA
CDR3 protein: CASSIGSTGANVLTF
CDR3 DNA: TGTGCCAGTAGTATAGGCAGTACTGGGGCCAACGTCCTGACTTTC

V gene: TRBV6-1
D gene: NA
J gene: TRBJ1-2
clone size: once
CDR3 protein: CASSEVSFFGGGGYTF
CDR3 DNA: TGTGCCAGCAGTGAAGTGTCTTTTTTCGGGGGGGGCGGCTACACCTTC

V gene: TRBV27
D gene: NA
J gene: TRBJ1-1
clone size: NA
CDR3 protein: CASSSYSSLRANTEAFF
CDR3 DNA: TGTGCCAGCAGTTCCTACAGCTCCCTCCGAGCGAACACTGAAGCTTTCTTT

V gene: TRBV5-4
D gene: NA
J gene: TRBJ2-2
clone size: NA
CDR3 protein: CASSHFGLSKATGELFF
CDR3 DNA: TGTGCCAGCAGTCACTTCGGACTCTCAAAGGCCACCGGGGAGCTGTTTTTT

V gene: TRBV28
D gene: TRBD2
J gene: TRBJ2-3
clone size: NA
CDR3 protein: CASSPPGGKVRDTQYF
CDR3 DNA: TGTGCCAGCAGTCCTCCGGGGGGTAAAGTAAGGGATACGCAGTATTTT

V gene: TRBV7-8
D gene: TRBD2
J gene: TRBJ2-5
clone size: NA
CDR3 protein: CASSLSTSGVFSQETQYF
CDR3 DNA: TGTGCCAGCAGCTTGTCCACTAGCGGGGTATTCTCCCAAGAGACCCAGTACTTC

V gene: TRBV7-3
D gene: TRBD2
J gene: TRBJ2-7
clone size: NA
CDR3 protein: CASSRGLAGAQEQYF
CDR3 DNA: TGTGCCAGCAGCAGAGGGCTAGCGGGAGCCCAAGAGCAGTACTTC

V gene: TRBV5-1
D gene: TRBD2
J gene: TRBJ2-3
clone size: NA
CDR3 protein: CASSWAVSGRAVGTDTQYF
CDR3 DNA: TGCGCCAGCAGCTGGGCCGTTAGCGGGAGGGCCGTGGGGACAGATACGCAGTATTTT

V gene: TRBV5-1
D gene: TRBD2
J gene: TRBJ2-3
clone size: NA
CDR3 protein: CASSLAGEDTQYF
CDR3 DNA: TGCGCCAGCAGCTTAGCGGGAGAAGATACGCAGTATTTT

V gene: TRBV6-1
D gene: NA
J gene: TRBJ1-6
clone size: NA
CDR3 protein: CASTEARGSDNSPLHF
CDR3 DNA: TGTGCCAGCACCGAAGCACGGGGATCGGATAATTCACCCCTCCACTTT

V gene: TRBV19
D gene: TRBD2
J gene: TRBJ2-1
clone size: NA
CDR3 protein: CATTTSGENNEQFF
CDR3 DNA: TGTGCCACGACCACTAGCGGGGAGAACAATGAGCAGTTCTTC

V gene: TRBV12-3/TRBV12-4
D gene: NA
J gene: TRBJ1-6
clone size: NA
CDR3 protein: CASRQGRNSPLHF
CDR3 DNA: TGTGCCAGCAGACAGGGCCGCAATTCACCCCTCCACTTT

V gene: TRBV4-2
D gene: TRBD1
J gene: TRBJ1-2
clone size: few
CDR3 protein: CASSLQGADGYTF
CDR3 DNA: TGTGCCAGCAGCCTACAGGGGGCCGATGGCTACACCTTC